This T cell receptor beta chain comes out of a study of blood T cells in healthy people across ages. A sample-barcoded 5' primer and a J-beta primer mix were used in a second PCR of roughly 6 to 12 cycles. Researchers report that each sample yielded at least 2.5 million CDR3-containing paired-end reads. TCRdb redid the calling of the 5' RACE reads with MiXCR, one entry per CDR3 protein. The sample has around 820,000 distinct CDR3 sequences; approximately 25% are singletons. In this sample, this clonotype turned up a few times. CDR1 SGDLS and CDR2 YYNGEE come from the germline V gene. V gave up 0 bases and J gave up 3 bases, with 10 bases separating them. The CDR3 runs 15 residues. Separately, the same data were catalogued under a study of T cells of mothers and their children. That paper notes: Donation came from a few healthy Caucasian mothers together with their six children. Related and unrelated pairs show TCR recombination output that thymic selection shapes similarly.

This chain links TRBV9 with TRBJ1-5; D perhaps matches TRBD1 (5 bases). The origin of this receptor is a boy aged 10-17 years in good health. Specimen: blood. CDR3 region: CASSVDPGPNQPQHF. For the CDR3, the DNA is TGTGCCAGCAGCGTAGACCCAGGGCCCAATCAGCCCCAGCATTTT.